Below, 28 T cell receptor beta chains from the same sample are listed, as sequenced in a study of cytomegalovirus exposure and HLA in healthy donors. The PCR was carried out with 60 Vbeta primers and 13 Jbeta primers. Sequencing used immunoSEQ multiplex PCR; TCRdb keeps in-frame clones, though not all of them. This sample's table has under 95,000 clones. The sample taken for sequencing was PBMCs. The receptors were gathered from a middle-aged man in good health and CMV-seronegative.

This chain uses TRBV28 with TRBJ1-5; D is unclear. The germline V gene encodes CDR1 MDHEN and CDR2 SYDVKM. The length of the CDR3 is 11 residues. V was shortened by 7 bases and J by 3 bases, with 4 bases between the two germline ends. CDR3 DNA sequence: TGTGCCAGCACCAACAATCAGCCCCAGCATTTT. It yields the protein CASTNNQPQHF.

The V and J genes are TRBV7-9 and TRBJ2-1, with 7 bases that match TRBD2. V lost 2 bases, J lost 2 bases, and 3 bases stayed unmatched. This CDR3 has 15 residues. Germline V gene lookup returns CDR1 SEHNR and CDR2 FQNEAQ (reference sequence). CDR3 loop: CASSLFGTTYNEQFF. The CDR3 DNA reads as TGTGCCAGCAGCTTATTCGGGACTACCTACAATGAGCAGTTCTTC.

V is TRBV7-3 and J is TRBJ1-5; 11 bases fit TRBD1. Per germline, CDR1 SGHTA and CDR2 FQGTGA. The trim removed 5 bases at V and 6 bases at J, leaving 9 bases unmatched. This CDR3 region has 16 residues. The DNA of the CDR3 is TGTGCCAGCAGCCCTTCCGGACAGGGGGCTATTCAGCCCCAGCATTTT. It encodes CASSPSGQGAIQPQHF.

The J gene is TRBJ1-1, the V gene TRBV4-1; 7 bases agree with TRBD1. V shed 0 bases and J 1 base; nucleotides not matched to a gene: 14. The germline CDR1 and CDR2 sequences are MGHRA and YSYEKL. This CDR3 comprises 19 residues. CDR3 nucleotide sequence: TGCGCCAGCAGCCAAGAAGGGGGCAGGGGTTGGGGATCGAACACTGAAGCTTTCTTT. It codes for CASSQEGGRGWGSNTEAFF.

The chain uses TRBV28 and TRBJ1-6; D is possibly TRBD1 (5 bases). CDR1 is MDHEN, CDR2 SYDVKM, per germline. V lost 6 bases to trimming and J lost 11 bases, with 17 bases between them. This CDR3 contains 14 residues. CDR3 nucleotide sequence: TGTGCCAGCAGCCCGGTGGGGGGAATGGCACCCCTCCACTTT. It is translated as CASSPVGGMAPLHF.

DNA of the CDR3: TGTGCCAGCAGCCCAGGTTCTGGGCGGGGGGGCCAAGAGACCCAGTACTTC. Translation gives CASSPGSGRGGQETQYF. J is TRBJ2-5 and V is TRBV7-3, with 9 bases identical to TRBD2. This CDR3 spans 17 amino acids. J was trimmed by 1 base and V by 5 bases; bases with no gene match: 11. CDR1 is SGHTA and CDR2 is FQGTGA in the germline V gene.

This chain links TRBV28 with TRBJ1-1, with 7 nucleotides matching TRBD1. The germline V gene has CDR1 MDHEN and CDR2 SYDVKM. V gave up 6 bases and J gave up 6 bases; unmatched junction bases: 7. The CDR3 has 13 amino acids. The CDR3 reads CASSRQGSSEAFF. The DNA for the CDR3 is TGTGCCAGCAGCAGACAGGGTTCCTCTGAAGCTTTCTTT.

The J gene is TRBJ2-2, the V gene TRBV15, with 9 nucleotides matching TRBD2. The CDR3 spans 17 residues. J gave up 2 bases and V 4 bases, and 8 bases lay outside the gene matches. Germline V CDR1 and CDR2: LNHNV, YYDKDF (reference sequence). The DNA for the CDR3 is TGTGCCACCAGCAAAGCGGGGGGACGCATCAACACCGGGGAGCTGTTTTTT. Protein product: CATSKAGGRINTGELFF.

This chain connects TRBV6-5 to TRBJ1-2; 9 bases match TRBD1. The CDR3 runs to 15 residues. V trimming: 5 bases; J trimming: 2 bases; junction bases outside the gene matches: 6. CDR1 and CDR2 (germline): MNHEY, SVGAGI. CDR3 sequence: CASSPRTGANYGYTF. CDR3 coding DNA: TGTGCCAGCAGTCCCCGGACAGGGGCCAACTATGGCTACACCTTC.

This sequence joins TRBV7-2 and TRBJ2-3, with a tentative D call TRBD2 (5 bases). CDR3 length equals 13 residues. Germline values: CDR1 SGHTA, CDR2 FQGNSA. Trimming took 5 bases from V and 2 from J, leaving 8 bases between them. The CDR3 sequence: CASSRDYTDTQYF. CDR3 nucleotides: TGTGCCAGCAGCCGCGACTACACAGATACGCAGTATTTT.

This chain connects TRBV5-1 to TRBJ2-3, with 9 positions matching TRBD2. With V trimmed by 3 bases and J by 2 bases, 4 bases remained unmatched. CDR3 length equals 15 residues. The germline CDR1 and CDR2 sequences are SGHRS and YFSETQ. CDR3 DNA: TGCGCCAGCAGCTACGGGACTAGCCCCACAGATACGCAGTATTTT. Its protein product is CASSYGTSPTDTQYF.

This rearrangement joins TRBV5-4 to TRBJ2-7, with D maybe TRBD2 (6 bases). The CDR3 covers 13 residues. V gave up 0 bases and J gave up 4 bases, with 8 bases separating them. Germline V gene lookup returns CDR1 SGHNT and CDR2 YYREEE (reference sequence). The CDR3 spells CASSLGREYEQYF. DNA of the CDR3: TGTGCCAGCAGCTTGGGCCGGGAGTACGAGCAGTACTTC. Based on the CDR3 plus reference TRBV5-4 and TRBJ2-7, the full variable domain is ETGVTQSPTHLIKTRGQQVTLRCSSQSGHNTVSWYQQALGQGPQFIFQYYREEENGRGNFPPRFSGLQFPNYSSELNVNALELDDSALYLCASSLGREYEQYFGPGTRLTVT.

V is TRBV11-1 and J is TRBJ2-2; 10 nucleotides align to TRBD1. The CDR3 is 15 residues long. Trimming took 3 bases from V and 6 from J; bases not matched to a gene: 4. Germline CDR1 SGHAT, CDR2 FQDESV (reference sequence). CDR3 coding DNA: TGTGCCAGCAGCTTCGGGACAGGGGTCCCCGGGGAGCTGTTTTTT. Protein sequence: CASSFGTGVPGELFF.

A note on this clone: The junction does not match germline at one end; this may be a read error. In DNA, the CDR3 is TGTGCTAGCAGCCGGGGGGCGATCGAGACCCAGTACTTC. This encodes CASSRGAIETQYF. The gene calls are TRBV7-7 and TRBJ2-5; a possible D gene is TRBD2 (7 bases). This CDR3 has 13 residues. Germline CDR1 reads SSHAT; CDR2 reads FNYEAQ (reference sequence).

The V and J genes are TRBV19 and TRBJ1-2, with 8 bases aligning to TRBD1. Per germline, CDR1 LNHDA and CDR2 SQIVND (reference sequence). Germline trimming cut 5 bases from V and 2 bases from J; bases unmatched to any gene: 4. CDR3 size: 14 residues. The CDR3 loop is CASSYRTGNYGYTF. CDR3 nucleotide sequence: TGTGCCAGTAGTTACCGGACAGGGAACTATGGCTACACCTTC.

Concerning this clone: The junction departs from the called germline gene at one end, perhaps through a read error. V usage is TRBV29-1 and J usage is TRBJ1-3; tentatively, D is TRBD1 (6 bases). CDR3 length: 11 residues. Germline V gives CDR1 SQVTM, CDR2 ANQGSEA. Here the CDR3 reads CSVVTGNAIYF. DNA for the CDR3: TGCAGCGTTGTGACAGGAAACGCCATATATTTT.

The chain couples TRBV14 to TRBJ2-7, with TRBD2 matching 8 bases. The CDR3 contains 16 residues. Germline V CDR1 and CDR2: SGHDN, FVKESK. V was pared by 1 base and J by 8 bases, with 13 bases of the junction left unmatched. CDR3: CASSQGPGGGPQQQYF. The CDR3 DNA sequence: TGTGCCAGCAGCCAAGGTCCCGGCGGGGGGCCTCAACAGCAGTACTTC.

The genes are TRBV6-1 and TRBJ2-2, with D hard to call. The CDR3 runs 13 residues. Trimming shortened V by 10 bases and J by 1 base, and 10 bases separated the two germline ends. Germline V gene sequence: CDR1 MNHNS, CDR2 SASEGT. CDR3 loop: CATTSGNTGELFF. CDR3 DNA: TGTGCCACCACCTCAGGGAACACCGGGGAGCTGTTTTTT.

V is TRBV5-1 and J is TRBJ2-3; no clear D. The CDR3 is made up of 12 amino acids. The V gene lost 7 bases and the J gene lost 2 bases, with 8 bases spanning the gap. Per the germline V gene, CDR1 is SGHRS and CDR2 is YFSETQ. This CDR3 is CASVLNTDTQYF. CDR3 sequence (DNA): TGCGCCAGCGTCCTAAACACAGATACGCAGTATTTT.

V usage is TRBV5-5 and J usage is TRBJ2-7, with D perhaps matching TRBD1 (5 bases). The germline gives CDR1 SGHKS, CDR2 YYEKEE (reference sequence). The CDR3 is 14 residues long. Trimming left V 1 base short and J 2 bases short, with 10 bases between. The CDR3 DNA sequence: TGTGCCAGCAGCTTGTGGCAGGGCACCTACGAGCAGTACTTC. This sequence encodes CASSLWQGTYEQYF.

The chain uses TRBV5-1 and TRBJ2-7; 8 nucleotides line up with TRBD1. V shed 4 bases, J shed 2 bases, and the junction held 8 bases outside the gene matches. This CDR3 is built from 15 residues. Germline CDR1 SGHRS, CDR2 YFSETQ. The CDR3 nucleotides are TGCGCCAGCAGCCCGACGGGACAGGAGACCTACGAGCAGTACTTC. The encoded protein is CASSPTGQETYEQYF.

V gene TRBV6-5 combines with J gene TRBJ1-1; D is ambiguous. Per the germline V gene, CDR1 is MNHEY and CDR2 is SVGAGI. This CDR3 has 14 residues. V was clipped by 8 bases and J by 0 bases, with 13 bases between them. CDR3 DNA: TGTGCCAGCGGCGGGAGAGACCTGAACACTGAAGCTTTCTTT. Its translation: CASGGRDLNTEAFF.

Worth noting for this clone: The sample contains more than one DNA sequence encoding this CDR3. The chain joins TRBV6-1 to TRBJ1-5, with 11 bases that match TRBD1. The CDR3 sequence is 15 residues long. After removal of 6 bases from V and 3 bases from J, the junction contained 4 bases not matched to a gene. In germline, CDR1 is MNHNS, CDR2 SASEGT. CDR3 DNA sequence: TGTGCCAGCAGGCCGGGACAGGGGGACAATCAGCCCCAGCATTTT. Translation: CASRPGQGDNQPQHF.

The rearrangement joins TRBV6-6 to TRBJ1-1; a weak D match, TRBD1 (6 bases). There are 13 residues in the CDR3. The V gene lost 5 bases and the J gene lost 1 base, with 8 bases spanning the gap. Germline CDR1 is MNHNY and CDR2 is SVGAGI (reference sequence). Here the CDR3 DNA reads TGTGCCAGCAGTCCACAGGGGAACACTGAAGCTTTCTTT. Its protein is CASSPQGNTEAFF.

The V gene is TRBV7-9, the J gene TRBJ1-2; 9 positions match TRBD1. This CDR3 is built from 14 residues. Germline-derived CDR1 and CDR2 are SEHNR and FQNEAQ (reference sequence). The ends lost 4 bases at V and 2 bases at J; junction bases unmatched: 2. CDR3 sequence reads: CASSSGQGNYGYTF. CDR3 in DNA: TGTGCCAGCAGCTCCGGACAGGGGAACTATGGCTACACCTTC.

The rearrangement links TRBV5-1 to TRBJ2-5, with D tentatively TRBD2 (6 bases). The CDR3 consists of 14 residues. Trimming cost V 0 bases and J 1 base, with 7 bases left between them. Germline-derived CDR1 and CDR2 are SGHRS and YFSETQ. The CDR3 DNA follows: TGCGCCAGCAGCTTGGGGACTATCCAAGAGACCCAGTACTTC. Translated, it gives CASSLGTIQETQYF.

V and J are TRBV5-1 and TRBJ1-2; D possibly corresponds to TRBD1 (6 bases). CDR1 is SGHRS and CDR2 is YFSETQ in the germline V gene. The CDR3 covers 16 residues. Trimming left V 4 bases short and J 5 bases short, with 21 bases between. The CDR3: CASSALLGTPVYGYTF. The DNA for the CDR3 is TGCGCCAGCAGCGCCCTTTTGGGGACACCAGTATATGGCTACACCTTC.

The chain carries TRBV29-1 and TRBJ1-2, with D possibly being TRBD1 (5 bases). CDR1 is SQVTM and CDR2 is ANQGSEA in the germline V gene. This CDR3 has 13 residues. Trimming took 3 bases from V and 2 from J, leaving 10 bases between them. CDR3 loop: CSVEWGVNYGYTF. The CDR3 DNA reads TGCAGCGTTGAGTGGGGGGTGAACTATGGCTACACCTTC.